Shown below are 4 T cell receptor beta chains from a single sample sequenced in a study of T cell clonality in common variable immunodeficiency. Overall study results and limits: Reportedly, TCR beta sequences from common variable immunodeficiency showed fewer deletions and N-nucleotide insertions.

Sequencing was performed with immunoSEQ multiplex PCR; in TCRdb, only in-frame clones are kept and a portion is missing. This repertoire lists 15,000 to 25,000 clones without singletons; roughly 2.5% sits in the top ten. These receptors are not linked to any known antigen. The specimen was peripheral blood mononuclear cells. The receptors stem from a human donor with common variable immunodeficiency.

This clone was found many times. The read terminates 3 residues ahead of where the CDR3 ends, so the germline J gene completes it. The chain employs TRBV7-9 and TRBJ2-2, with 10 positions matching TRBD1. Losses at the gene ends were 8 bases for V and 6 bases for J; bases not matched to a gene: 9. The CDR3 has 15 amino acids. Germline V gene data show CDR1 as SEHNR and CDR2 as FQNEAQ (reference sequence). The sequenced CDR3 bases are TGTGCCAGCGCCCTTGGGACAGGGGATTCCGGGGAG. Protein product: CASALGTGDSGE. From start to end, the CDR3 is CASALGTGDSGELFF.

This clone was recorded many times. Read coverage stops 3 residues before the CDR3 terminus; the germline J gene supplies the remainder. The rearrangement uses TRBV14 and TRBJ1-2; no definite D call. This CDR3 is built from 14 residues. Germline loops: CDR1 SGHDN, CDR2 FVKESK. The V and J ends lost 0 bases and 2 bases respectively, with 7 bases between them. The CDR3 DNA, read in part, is TGTGCCAGCAGCCAAGAAGGGTTCAACTATGGC. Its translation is CASSQEGFNYG. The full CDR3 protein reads CASSQEGFNYGYTF. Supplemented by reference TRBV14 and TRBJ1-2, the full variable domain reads EAGVTQFPSHSVIEKGQTVTLRCDPISGHDNLYWYRRVMGKEIKFLLHFVKESKQDESGMPNNRFLAERTGGTYSTLKVQPAELEDSGVYFCASSQEGFNYGYTFGSGTRLTVV.

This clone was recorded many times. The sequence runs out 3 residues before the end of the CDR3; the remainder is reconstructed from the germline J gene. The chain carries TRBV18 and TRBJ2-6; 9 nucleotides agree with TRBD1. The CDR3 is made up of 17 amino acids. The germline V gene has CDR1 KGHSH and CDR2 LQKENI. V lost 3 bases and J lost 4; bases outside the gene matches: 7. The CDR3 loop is CASSPSQGAAGANVLTF. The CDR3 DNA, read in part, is TGTGCCAGCTCACCGTCACAGGGGGCGGCGGGGGCCAACGTC.

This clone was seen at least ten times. The sequenced part of the CDR3 DNA is TGTGCCAGTAGTATCGAGTCCGGCGGGGGATTGGAAAAA. It is translated as CASSIESGGGLEK. From start to end, the CDR3 is CASSIESGGGLEKLFF. This chain uses TRBV19 with TRBJ1-4; tentatively, D is TRBD1 (5 bases). The observed sequence ends 3 residues before the CDR3 terminus, with the missing tail filled in from the germline J gene. The CDR3 has 16 residues. Germline V CDR1 and CDR2: LNHDA, SQIVND (reference sequence). V was trimmed by 3 bases and J by 8 bases, leaving 19 bases between them.